The T cell receptor beta chain under discussion was sequenced for a study of CXCR3-negative and CXCR3-positive naive CD8 T cells. Libraries were UMI-labeled 5' RACE TRB cDNA. Using the 5' RACE reads, TCRdb records one entry per CDR3 protein without DNA. There are roughly 99,000 distinct CDR3 sequences in the sample, with roughly 1.1% held by the top ten. The CDR3 consists of 13 residues. The germline V gene has CDR1 SGDLS and CDR2 YYNGEE. Study-wide results and caveats: The study found more hydrophobic TRB CDR3s in CXCR3-positive naive cells than in CXCR3-negative naive cells.

Worth noting for this clonotype: The antigen remains unidentified.

Source material: naive CXCR3+ CD8+ T cells from blood. Subset specified: CD45RO-CCR7+CD27+CD95- naive CD8+ T cells expressing CXCR3 (TNR3+). This receptor was obtained from a human donor in good health. Some clones in this sample may be carry-over from other donors' samples. The chain recombines TRBV9 with TRBJ1-5. CDR3 in amino acids: CASSAVGNQPQHF.